These T cell receptor beta chains were read from a single sample in a study of blood T cell repertoires in COVID-19. The table came from immunoSEQ multiplex PCR; TCRdb's copy has only in-frame clones and leaves some out. This sample has more than 95,000 clones, with approximately 86% found just once. What was sequenced was peripheral blood. The receptors come from a woman aged 55-69 years in a cohort sampled during active or convalescent COVID-19. CDR3s include the opening cysteine and the closing phenylalanine or tryptophan. D genes are given only for firm matches. Clone size appears in some rows only: once, few, many, or a class for an expanded clone.

size	V	J	D	DNA	CDR3
NA	TRBV15	TRBJ1-2	NA	TGTGCCACCAGCAGAGATCGGGAGTTCTATGGCTACACCTTC	CATSRDREFYGYTF
NA	TRBV5-1	TRBJ1-3	NA	TGCGCCAGCACCTTAGGGGGGGACTCTGGAAACACCATATATTTT	CASTLGGDSGNTIYF
NA	TRBV12-3/TRBV12-4	TRBJ1-1	NA	TGTGCCAGCAGCCGACAGTGGGCTGAAGCTTTCTTT	CASSRQWAEAFF
NA	TRBV6-1	TRBJ2-7	NA	TGTGCCAGCAGTGAAATACGAGGCGAGCAGTACTTC	CASSEIRGEQYF
NA	TRBV6-1	TRBJ2-1	TRBD2	TGTGCCAGCAGTGGACTAGCGGGGGCCGACTCCTACAATGAGCAGTTCTTC	CASSGLAGADSYNEQFF
few	TRBV5-1	TRBJ2-5	NA	TGCGCCAGCAGCCTCAGGGGAGGGGATAAAGAGACCCAGTACTTC	CASSLRGGDKETQYF
NA	TRBV4-2	TRBJ2-3	TRBD2	TGTGCCAGCAGTCCACGCGGGGGGGCCCAAACAGATACGCAGTATTTT	CASSPRGGAQTDTQYF
once	TRBV2	TRBJ1-4	NA	TGTGCCAGCGTAAAAGGGGCCTCGGAAAAACTGTTTTTT	CASVKGASEKLFF
NA	TRBV27	TRBJ1-4	TRBD1	TGTGCCAGCAGGCAGGGGGCCACTAATGAAAAACTGTTTTTT	CASRQGATNEKLFF
NA	TRBV5-1	TRBJ2-1	TRBD1	TGCGCCAGCAGCCCGGACAGGGTAGTGCCCAATGAGCAGTTCTTC	CASSPDRVVPNEQFF
NA	TRBV6-1	TRBJ2-1	NA	TGTGCCAGCAGTGAAAGGCGCCTAGCGTATGACAATGAGCAGTTCTTC	CASSERRLAYDNEQFF
NA	TRBV20-1	TRBJ1-5	TRBD1	TGCAGTGCTAGTGCCGGACAGGTGGGCTTGCCCCAGCATTTT	CSASAGQVGLPQHF
NA	TRBV20-1	TRBJ2-5	NA	TGCAGTGCTATATTTCAAGAGACCCAGTACTTC	CSAIFQETQYF
NA	TRBV10-3	TRBJ1-1	NA	TGTGCCATCAGTGAGTCGACTCTGGGGCCTTCGAACACTGAAGCTTTCTTT	CAISESTLGPSNTEAFF
few	TRBV5-1	TRBJ2-1	TRBD2	TGCGCCAGCAGCCCAACCGGGACTAGCGGGGGGAGCTCCTACAATGAGCAGTTCTTC	CASSPTGTSGGSSYNEQFF
NA	TRBV27	TRBJ1-5	TRBD1	TGTGCCAGCAGCTCACAGGGGAATAATCAGCCCCAGCATTTT	CASSSQGNNQPQHF
NA	TRBV6-5	TRBJ1-1	NA	TGTGCCAGCAGTTACTCTGGCGGTTTGGAAGCTTTCTTT	CASSYSGGLEAFF
NA	TRBV2	TRBJ2-3	TRBD1	TGTGCCAGCAGCCAGGGACAGGGTGTCACAGATACGCAGTATTTT	CASSQGQGVTDTQYF
NA	TRBV19	TRBJ2-4	NA	TGTGCCAGTAGTTGGGGGCAGAAAAACATTCAGTACTTC	CASSWGQKNIQYF
once	TRBV6-5	TRBJ1-1	TRBD1	TGTGCCAGCAGTTTCCGACAGGGGGACACTGAAGCTTTCTTT	CASSFRQGDTEAFF
NA	TRBV5-4	TRBJ2-3	NA	TGTGCCAGCAGCCCGGGACTCAACACAGATACGCAGTATTTT	CASSPGLNTDTQYF
NA	TRBV5-1	TRBJ1-1	NA	TGCGCCAGCAGCTTGGTTTCGGCAGGCAACACTGAAGCTTTCTTT	CASSLVSAGNTEAFF
NA	TRBV28	TRBJ1-1	TRBD1	TGTGCCAGCTCAATAGGGACAGTCGAAGCTTTCTTT	CASSIGTVEAFF
NA	TRBV18	TRBJ2-5	NA	TGTGCCAGCTCACCCTCGAGGGCCTGGGGAGAGACCCAGTACTTC	CASSPSRAWGETQYF
NA	TRBV5-1	TRBJ2-7	NA	TGCGCCAGCAGCTTAACTCCAGGGCCCGTCAACGAGCAGTACTTC	CASSLTPGPVNEQYF
NA	TRBV2	TRBJ1-4	NA	TGTGCCAGCAGGGCGGGGGCGCAAGGTGAAAAACTGTTTTTT	CASRAGAQGEKLFF
NA	TRBV6-1	TRBJ2-2	NA	TGTGCCAGCAGTGAAAGTCAGGGTGGCGGGGAGCTGTTTTTT	CASSESQGGGELFF
NA	TRBV19	TRBJ1-2	NA	TGTGCCAGTAGTATACGAACAGGGAGTAGAAACTATGGCTACACCTTC	CASSIRTGSRNYGYTF
NA	TRBV6-4	TRBJ2-3	TRBD1	TGTGCCAGCAGTTCCGGGACAGTTGTCGCAGATACGCAGTATTTT	CASSSGTVVADTQYF
NA	TRBV18	TRBJ2-1	TRBD2	TGTGCCAGCTCACCAGGCGCGGGGGGGCCGGAAAATGAGCAGTTCTTC	CASSPGAGGPENEQFF
NA	TRBV5-1	TRBJ2-7	TRBD1	TGCGCCAGCAGCTTCCTTGGGGGACAGGGCGCCTACGAGCAGTACTTC	CASSFLGGQGAYEQYF
NA	TRBV12-3/TRBV12-4	TRBJ1-2	TRBD1	TGTGCCAGCAGACGAGGACAGGACTATGGCTACACCTTC	CASRRGQDYGYTF
NA	TRBV4-1	TRBJ2-6	TRBD1	TGCGCCAGCAGCCAAGATAGGGGAGACAGGGCTTCAGCTGGGGCCAACGTCCTGACTTTC	CASSQDRGDRASAGANVLTF
NA	TRBV3-1/TRBV3-2	TRBJ2-5	TRBD2	TGTGCCAGCAGCGACCGGACTAGCGGGAGGATAACCCAAGAGACCCAGTACTTC	CASSDRTSGRITQETQYF
NA	TRBV19	TRBJ2-7	NA	TGTGCCAGTAGTAGGGGAGGGGGGACACCTTACGAGCAGTACTTC	CASSRGGGTPYEQYF
NA	TRBV9	TRBJ2-5	TRBD2	TGTGCCAGCAGCCGCCCCGCCGGGGGGAAGGAGACCCAGTACTTC	CASSRPAGGKETQYF
NA	TRBV14	TRBJ2-5	NA	TGTGCCAGCGTAACGGGTCCTCAAGAGACCCAGTACTTC	CASVTGPQETQYF
NA	TRBV11-2	TRBJ2-1	TRBD2	TGTGCCAGCAGCTTAGTGACTAGCGGAGTGTACAATGAGCAGTTCTTC	CASSLVTSGVYNEQFF
NA	TRBV11-1	TRBJ2-1	NA	TGTGCCAGCAGCTTAGAATCGGACAATGAGCAGTTCTTC	CASSLESDNEQFF
NA	TRBV6-1	TRBJ2-1	NA	TGTGCCAGCAGTGAATTCGTCTACCTTTACAATGAGCAGTTCTTC	CASSEFVYLYNEQFF
NA	TRBV6-5	TRBJ2-7	NA	TGTGCCAGCAGTTACGATTTCAGGGCAAGCTCCTACGAGCAGTACTTC	CASSYDFRASSYEQYF
NA	TRBV5-1	TRBJ2-7	TRBD1	TGCGCCAGCAACATCGGGACAGGGACCGACGAGCAGTACTTC	CASNIGTGTDEQYF
NA	TRBV27	TRBJ2-7	NA	TGTGCCAGCAGGGGAGTTTTGTCTCGGGACGAGCAGTACTTC	CASRGVLSRDEQYF
NA	TRBV9	TRBJ2-5	NA	TGTGCCAGCAGCGTAGTGTCAGGGGAGGGAGAGACCCAGTACTTC	CASSVVSGEGETQYF
NA	TRBV2	TRBJ2-1	NA	TGTGCCAGCAGTGAACTGAGACAGTGGGTCAATGAGCAGTTCTTC	CASSELRQWVNEQFF
NA	TRBV5-1	TRBJ2-7	TRBD1	TGCGCCAGCAGCTTGGGTCCGATCGGGACAGGAAACGAGCAGTACTTC	CASSLGPIGTGNEQYF
NA	TRBV27	TRBJ1-1	TRBD1	TGTGCCAGCACCCTAAGACAGGGTGGAATGAACACTGAAGCTTTCTTT	CASTLRQGGMNTEAFF